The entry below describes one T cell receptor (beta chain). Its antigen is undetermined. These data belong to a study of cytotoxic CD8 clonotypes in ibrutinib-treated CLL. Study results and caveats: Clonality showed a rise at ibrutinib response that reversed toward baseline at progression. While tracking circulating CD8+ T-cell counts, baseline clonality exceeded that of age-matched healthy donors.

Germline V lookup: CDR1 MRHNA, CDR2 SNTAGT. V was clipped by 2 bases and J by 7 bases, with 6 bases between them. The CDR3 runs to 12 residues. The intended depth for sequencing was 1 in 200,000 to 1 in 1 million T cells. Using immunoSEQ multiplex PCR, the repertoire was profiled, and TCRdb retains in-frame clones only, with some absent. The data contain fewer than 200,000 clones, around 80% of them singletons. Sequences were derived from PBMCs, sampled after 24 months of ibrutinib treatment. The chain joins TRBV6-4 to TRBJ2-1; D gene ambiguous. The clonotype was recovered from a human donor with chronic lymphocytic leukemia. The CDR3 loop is CASSDRGNEQFF. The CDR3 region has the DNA TGTGCCAGCAGTGACCGCGGTAATGAGCAGTTCTTC.